The next 22 T cell receptor beta chains were all read from a single sample in a study of T cells after yellow fever vaccination (dated by TCRdb to between 2018 and 2021). The treatment or condition label on this specimen signifies: live attenuated yellow fever vaccine strain. Library preparation used 5' RACE. The sequencer was an Illumina NovaSeq 6000. TCRdb reprocessed the public reads (quality trimming at Q25 with fastp, clone calling with MiXCR) and kept in-frame beta chains. Every distinct CDR3 protein forms one entry, paired with its most common genes and DNA. The sample data list 350,000 to 550,000 distinct CDR3 sequences, and around 20% of these were observed just once. Roughly a sixth of the sample is taken by the ten largest. The source material was PBMCs, sampled before the yellow fever booster vaccination. Every receptor here comes from a young man who received the YFV17D yellow fever vaccine.

This rearrangement joins TRBV9 to TRBJ2-5, with a weak D call TRBD2 (6 bases). The CDR3 length is 14 residues. From germline, CDR1 is SGDLS and CDR2 YYNGEE. V shed 2 bases and J shed 6 bases, with 14 bases lying between them. The CDR3 spells CASSVNSGGQTQYF. The CDR3 nucleotides are TGTGCCAGCAGCGTTAATAGCGGAGGACAGACCCAGTACTTC.

The chain joins TRBV6-2 or TRBV6-3 to TRBJ1-4; tentatively, D is TRBD1 (5 bases). Between the trimmed V and J ends, which lost 0 bases and 7 bases, there was a span of 12 bases. Germline CDR1 is MNHEY and CDR2 is SVGEGT. The CDR3 runs 15 residues. As DNA, the CDR3 is TGTGCCAGCAGTTACTCGTCCAGGGAAACTGAAAAACTGTTTTTT. It specifies CASSYSSRETEKLFF.

The gene calls are TRBV6-2 or TRBV6-3 and TRBJ2-4; TRBD2 is a possible D gene (6 bases). The V gene's germline CDR1 is MNHEY and CDR2 SVGEGT. The V end was cut by 5 bases, the J end by 0 bases, with 17 bases between. CDR3 length: 17 amino acids. The CDR3 DNA follows: TGTGCCAGCAGTCGCGGGACTGCTTATCTAGCCAAAAACATTCAGTACTTC. It encodes CASSRGTAYLAKNIQYF.

This chain links TRBV5-1 with TRBJ1-6; a weak D match, TRBD1 (6 bases). Trimming took 4 bases from V and 14 from J, leaving 25 bases between them. This CDR3 spans 16 amino acids. The germline gives CDR1 SGHRS, CDR2 YFSETQ. The CDR3 DNA is TGCGCCAGCAGCGACTCCACGGCAGGGGAAAATTTGGCCCTCCACTTT. It yields the protein CASSDSTAGENLALHF.

This clonotype was seen a handful of times. This rearrangement joins TRBV5-1 to TRBJ1-6; 12 bases are a match to TRBD1. Germline values: CDR1 SGHRS, CDR2 YFSETQ. V trimming: 0 bases; J trimming: 6 bases; junction bases outside the gene matches: 7. This CDR3 contains 18 residues. The CDR3 loop is CASSLAPGQGARNSPLHF. The CDR3, as DNA: TGCGCCAGCAGCTTGGCCCCGGGACAGGGGGCCCGTAATTCACCCCTCCACTTT.

A few counts support this clonotype. The rearrangement joins TRBV9 to TRBJ2-1; possibly TRBD1 for D (5 bases). In germline, CDR1 is SGDLS, CDR2 YYNGEE. The CDR3 runs 15 residues. V lost 0 bases, J lost 1 base, and 8 bases lay in between. The DNA of the CDR3 is TGTGCCAGCAGCGTAGAGGGGTGGTCCTACAATGAGCAGTTCTTC. It specifies CASSVEGWSYNEQFF.

The chain joins TRBV4-1 to TRBJ2-5; a weak D match, TRBD2 (6 bases). With 4 bases removed from V and 5 bases from J, the gap between germline ends came to 14 bases. This CDR3 spans 14 amino acids. Germline V CDR1 and CDR2: MGHRA, YSYEKL. CDR3 protein: CASSPLPGRETQYF. For the CDR3, the DNA is TGCGCCAGCAGCCCTCTGCCGGGGAGGGAGACCCAGTACTTC.

V usage is TRBV21-1 and J usage is TRBJ2-5; the D call in the table, TRBD2, was not verified against the DNA. TRBV21-1 is marked as a pseudogene. This CDR3 is 14 amino acids long. DNA of the CDR3: TGTGCCAGCAGCAAAGGCGGGGGGGTCTTAACCCAGTACTTC. It codes for CASSKGGGVLTQYF.

This clonotype was detected only a few times. The junction departs from the called germline gene at one end, perhaps through a read error. For the CDR3, the DNA is TGCAGCGTAGAAGAGGCCAGAGCGCCCCAAGAGACCCAGTACTTC. It is translated as CSVEEARAPQETQYF. This chain links TRBV29-1 with TRBJ2-5; D is undetermined. The CDR3 sequence is 15 residues long. Germline loops: CDR1 SQVTM, CDR2 ANQGSEA. The full variable domain, rest sourced from reference TRBV29-1 and TRBJ2-5, is SAVISQKPSRDICQRGTSLTIQCQVDSQVTMMFWYRQQPGQSLTLIATANQGSEATYESGFVIDKFPISRPNLTFSTLTVSNMSPEDSSIYLCSVEEARAPQETQYFGPGTRLLVL.

This clonotype was counted only a few times. J is TRBJ2-3 and V is TRBV29-1; 13 positions agree with TRBD2. Per germline, CDR1 SQVTM and CDR2 ANQGSEA. V lost 3 bases to trimming and J lost 3 bases; unmatched junction nucleotides: 6. The CDR3 loop spans 16 amino acids. CDR3 in DNA: TGCAGCGTTGACGGACTAGCGGGGGTTCTAACAGATACGCAGTATTTT. It codes for CSVDGLAGVLTDTQYF.

The gene calls are TRBV6-1 and TRBJ2-5; 8 bases are shared with TRBD2. Trimming at V came to 6 bases and at J to 0 bases, leaving 9 bases not matched to a gene. The length of the CDR3 is 16 residues. Germline CDR1 reads MNHNS; CDR2 reads SASEGT. The CDR3 DNA sequence: TGTGCCAGCAGCGTAAGCGGGGGCCAGTACCAAGAGACCCAGTACTTC. Translating gives CASSVSGGQYQETQYF.

The sample holds a few counts of this clonotype. This chain joins TRBV2 and TRBJ1-4, with TRBD1 as a possible D gene (5 bases). There are 13 residues in the CDR3. V was clipped by 6 bases and J by 7 bases, with 12 bases between them. Germline V gene sequence: CDR1 SNHLY, CDR2 FYNNEI. The CDR3 spells CASSAGPFEKLFF. DNA for the CDR3: TGTGCCAGCAGCGCAGGGCCCTTTGAAAAACTGTTTTTT.

This clonotype was observed many times. The CDR3 region has the DNA TGTGCCAGCAGTTTTCAGGGCACCGGGGAGCTGTTTTTT. Translated: CASSFQGTGELFF. V usage is TRBV11-2 and J usage is TRBJ2-2; perhaps TRBD1 as D (5 bases). V was clipped by 6 bases and J by 4 bases, with 9 bases between them. The CDR3 has 13 amino acids. The germline gives CDR1 SGHAT, CDR2 FQNNGV.

The chain uses TRBV11-2 and TRBJ2-3, with TRBD1 as a possible D gene (5 bases). The V end was cut by 5 bases, the J end by 6 bases, with 15 bases between. The germline gives CDR1 SGHAT, CDR2 FQNNGV. The CDR3 consists of 14 residues. Here the CDR3 reads CASSPSQGWDTQYF. The CDR3 DNA reads TGTGCCAGCAGCCCAAGCCAGGGTTGGGATACGCAGTATTTT.

This clonotype was counted between two and nine times. V and J are TRBV12-3 or TRBV12-4 and TRBJ2-5; D not resolved. CDR3 size: 14 residues. Trimming left V 7 bases short and J 4 bases short, with 16 bases between. CDR3 sequence: CASTQRRVLETQYF. In DNA form, the CDR3 reads TGTGCCAGCACTCAGCGAAGGGTGTTAGAGACCCAGTACTTC.

This sequence joins TRBV7-2 and TRBJ2-1, with D perhaps TRBD2 (6 bases). V shed 1 base and J shed 7 bases, with 17 bases lying between them. Germline loops: CDR1 SGHTA, CDR2 FQGNSA. This CDR3 spans 16 amino acids. The CDR3 sequence is CASSLGLASVWNEQFF. CDR3 coding DNA: TGTGCCAGCAGCTTAGGCTTGGCTAGCGTGTGGAATGAGCAGTTCTTC.

J is TRBJ1-5 and V is TRBV7-2, with D hard to call. This CDR3 has 13 residues. The germline gives CDR1 SGHTA, CDR2 FQGNSA. V was clipped by 3 bases and J by 4 bases, with 7 bases between them. The CDR3 region is CASSFGENQPQHF. CDR3 nucleotides: TGTGCCAGCAGCTTCGGGGAGAATCAGCCCCAGCATTTT.

The chain couples TRBV5-6 to TRBJ2-1; a weak D match, TRBD2 (6 bases). Per germline, CDR1 SGHDT and CDR2 YYEEEE. This CDR3 has 16 residues. Trimming left V 0 bases short and J 6 bases short, with 16 bases between. CDR3 coding DNA: TGTGCCAGCAGCTTGGTTGGAGGGGCAGCGGTCAATGAGCAGTTCTTC. Amino acid sequence: CASSLVGGAAVNEQFF.

The chain combines TRBV20-1 with TRBJ2-4; D is unresolved. The germline V gene has CDR1 DFQATT and CDR2 SNEGSKA (reference sequence). V dropped 2 bases and J dropped 0 bases, with 8 bases sitting between them. CDR3 length: 14 residues. In DNA form, the CDR3 reads TGCAGTGCTAGACAGTCTGTAGCCAAAAACATTCAGTACTTC. Its translation is CSARQSVAKNIQYF.

This clonotype was detected only a few times. V and J are TRBV20-1 and TRBJ2-2; D not certain. The CDR3 runs 14 residues. V gave up 0 bases and J gave up 7 bases, with 12 bases separating them. The V gene's germline CDR1 is DFQATT and CDR2 SNEGSKA (reference sequence). DNA for the CDR3: TGCAGTGCTAGAGATCCATTTAGGATCGGGGAGCTGTTTTTT. This codes for CSARDPFRIGELFF.

This clonotype occurred a few times. The V call is TRBV9, the J call TRBJ2-1; 7 nucleotides align to TRBD1. Looked up from germline, CDR1 is SGDLS and CDR2 is YYNGEE. Trimming cost V 4 bases and J 5 bases; bases outside gene matches: 9. This CDR3 is built from 15 residues. CDR3 in DNA: TGTGCCAGCAGCCGGCGGACAGGAGCTAACAATGAGCAGTTCTTC. Amino acid sequence: CASSRRTGANNEQFF.

V and J are TRBV10-2 and TRBJ1-1, with a possible D match to TRBD1 (5 bases). Germline assignment: CDR1 WSHSY and CDR2 SAAADI. CDR3 size: 13 residues. Trimming took off 5 bases at V and 6 bases at J, with 13 bases between the two ends. CDR3 DNA sequence: TGCGCCAGCAGTCTTAGGGTGGGGGCTGAAGCTTTCTTT. Translating it yields CASSLRVGAEAFF.